This T cell receptor (beta chain) came from a study of cytomegalovirus exposure and HLA in healthy donors. Regarding the study as a whole: A later analysis linked a missense DCLRE1C variant to TCR beta V- and J-gene trimming. Listed as cytomegalovirus-associated were around 160 TCR beta chains. While the bulk of TCR sequences proved rare, some public TCRs turned up in many donors.

Comments on this clone: Its antigen is as yet unknown.

All donors participated as healthy donors of bone marrow. Trimming removed 7 bases from V and 2 bases from J, with 14 bases in between. The germline CDR1 and CDR2 sequences are MNHNY and SVGAGI (reference sequence). CDR3 length: 14 residues. The primer mix had 60 Vbeta and 13 Jbeta primers. Profiled with immunoSEQ multiplex PCR; TCRdb holds only in-frame clones, not every one. The data contain 150,000 to 200,000 clones, around 62% of them singletons. The chain couples TRBV6-6 to TRBJ1-2; D is uncertain. Sequencing was done on a sample of PBMCs. The origin of this receptor is a man aged 35-49 years in good health and CMV-seronegative. The CDR3 coding sequence is TGTGCCAGCACCACCCCAAGAGGAAACTATGGCTACACCTTC. This codes for CASTTPRGNYGYTF.